Described below is a single TCR beta chain sequence and its context. Its binding antigen is unknown. Per-base qualities were not stored, and no clone one base away is much larger. The data belong to a study of T cell responses to AZD1222 COVID-19 vaccine (dated by TCRdb to about 2021). General notes on the study: TCR sequencing covered roughly 230 trial participants: about 210 given two doses of AZD1222 and about 26 given two doses of MenACWY control vaccine. Trial participants were enrolled into age subgroups of 18-55, 56-69 and 70-plus years, which contained 148, 28 and 57 TCR-sequenced participants, respectively. General conclusions and limits of the study: Because no samples from the day 14 peak response were available, repertoires could be characterized only after the peak T cell response. After two AZD1222 doses, spike-specific TCR breadth and depth were significantly higher than at day 0 and than in MenACWY recipients. Conclusions about previously exposed vaccinees are limited, since just six or seven AZD1222 recipients were seropositive for SARS-CoV-2 at baseline. The 56-69-year group was small, and its depth increase did not reach significance, likely because of low power. Participants were mostly white British and included more females than males, and it was suggested by the authors that clonal diversity may have been underestimated. Epitopes outside the regions mutated in the B.1.351 and B.1.1.7 variants were reportedly recognized by nearly half of the unique spike-specific TCRs. CD4 TCRs associated with the vaccine covered the entire spike protein, and the dominant responses were in regions 160-218 and 743-854.

According to the study, the label for this sample's time point signals: about 28 days (+/-7) after the second vaccine dose. The sample's treatment or condition label, decoded: meningococcal conjugate vaccine given as trial control. Vaccinee samples came from UK trials COV001 and COV002, including a single-blind randomized controlled phase 2/3 trial of AZD1222 (ChAdOx1 nCoV-19) in healthy adults. Trial participant PBMC samples were collected at day 0 and day 28 after the second dose for TCRbeta chain sequencing. The CDR3 regions of human TCRbeta chains were analyzed by immunosequencing. The authors processed their data as follows. Repertoire TCRs were checked for matches against a reference library of SARS-CoV-2-specific TCRs that had been generated using the MIRA antigen-specificity platform. Breadth was defined as the fraction of unique TCRs that were SARS-CoV-2-associated. Depth was defined as the fraction of total T cells that were SARS-CoV-2-associated. Using the MIRA data, every spike-specific TCR was mapped to the spike region that the TCR reacted to and assigned to either a CD4 or a CD8 class. Log10-transformed breadth and depth values were compared by one-way ANOVA with Sidak's multiple comparisons tests. TCRdb obtained this table from immuneACCESS and retained in-frame rearrangements with V and J assigned. These tables miss some clones; where compared with another copy, unresolved V genes account for less than half of the shortfall, and the remainder is unexplained. V, J and clone size were drawn from that table, and D and trimming were deduced from the DNA. For this sample the table gives 80,000 or so clones, of which about three quarters were detected only once. The ten largest clones take up approximately 25% of the sample.

This specimen was peripheral blood, taken 28 days after the second dose of the MenACWY control vaccine. This TCR was recovered from an adult who received the MenACWY meningococcal vaccine as a control.

The CDR3 amino acid sequence is: CASSQEATAISGANVLTF. The nucleotide sequence reads TGTGCCAGCAGCCAAGAGGCGACAGCCATCTCTGGGGCCAACGTCCTGACTTTC. In this chain, TRBV3-1 (or the pseudogene TRBV3-2) is recombined with TRBJ2-6; the D gene is perhaps TRBD1, from 5 matching bases. The germline V gene (reference sequence) supplies CDR1 LGHDT and CDR2 YNNKEL. There are 18 amino acids in the CDR3, from cysteine to phenylalanine inclusive. Only CDR3 DNA remains: 54 bases, in frame from the first base. V sheds 0 bases and J sheds 0 bases, leaving 12 bases between their ends.